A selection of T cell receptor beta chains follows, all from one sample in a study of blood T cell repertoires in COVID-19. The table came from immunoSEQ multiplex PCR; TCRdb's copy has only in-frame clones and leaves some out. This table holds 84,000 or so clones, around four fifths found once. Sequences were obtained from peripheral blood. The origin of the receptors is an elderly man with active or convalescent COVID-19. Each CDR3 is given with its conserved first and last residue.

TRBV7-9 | CASSYRDTYGYTF
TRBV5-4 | CASSLSRTTPAGAFF
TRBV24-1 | CATSRTAGGLLDEQFF
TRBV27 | CASSSQGLDNQPQHF
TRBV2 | CASSAGRTANEKLFF
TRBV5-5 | CASRQGIWGEKLFF
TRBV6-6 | CASSYGGGAGADTQYF
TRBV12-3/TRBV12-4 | CASRQGGLSEAFF
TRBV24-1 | CAAGLAGNTGELFF
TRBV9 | CASSGTGRTGELFF
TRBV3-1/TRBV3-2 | CASSLNSGQGQETQYF
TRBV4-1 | CASSQDSVAGGRPKNIQYF
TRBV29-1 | CSVEVWQGVYGYTF
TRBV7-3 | CASSLGLAGPQETQYF
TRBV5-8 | CASSWGWGNTEAFF
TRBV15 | CATSRTPTGVGSPLHF